This entry concerns a single T cell receptor (beta chain). The antigen remains unidentified. A junction boundary mismatches the germline segment, possibly from a read error. This entry comes from a study of T cells in localized non-small cell lung cancer. Study-wide findings and caveats: In adjacent lung, a median roughly 60 of the top 100 tumor clones were found. Multi-region tumor sequencing was not done, so intratumor heterogeneity could not be excluded. Among the tissues sampled, uninvolved adjacent lung had the highest T cell clonality, above tumor.

Here immunoSEQ multiplex PCR was the method, and the copy in TCRdb shows in-frame clones only, minus some. The data contain about 72,000 clones, around 85% of them singletons. Germline CDR1 SGDLS, CDR2 YYNGEE. The CDR3 contains 13 residues. The source was peripheral blood, collected before any cancer treatment. This receptor was obtained from an older female donor with stage I lung adenocarcinoma. This chain connects TRBV9 to TRBJ2-1, with D possibly matching TRBD1 (6 bases). DNA for the CDR3: TGTGCCAGCAGTGGGGGCTCCCACAATGAGCAGTTCTTC. It is translated as CASSGGSHNEQFF.